This record looks at one T cell receptor beta chain sequence and its context. The antigen remains undetermined. The data were taken from a study of radiotherapy plus CTLA-4 blockade in lung cancer. About the study: The study recorded objective responses in 15% to 20% of patients and disease control in around 31%. Study-level findings and limits: In blood, early T cell clone dynamics reportedly predicted response best, together with interferon-beta. In blood, tumor-derived TCR clones expanded after radiotherapy plus ipilimumab.

Germline trimming cut 3 bases from V and 8 bases from J; bases unmatched to any gene: 8. The CDR3 runs to 14 residues. The germline V gene encodes CDR1 MNHEY and CDR2 SVGAGI. TCRdb's table, derived via immunoSEQ multiplex PCR, lists solely in-frame clones and lacks some. The sample yields some 74,000 clones, around four fifths seen once. Those patients who had chemo-refractory metastatic non-small-cell lung cancer were given focal radiation along with CTLA-4 blockade through ipilimumab. The chain joins TRBV6-5 to TRBJ1-2, with 8 bases fitting TRBD1. This material consisted of peripheral blood, taken from a patient treated with radiotherapy plus ipilimumab. This clonotype was sampled from a human donor with non-small cell lung cancer who had a complete response to radiotherapy plus ipilimumab. The CDR3 DNA is TGTGCCAGCAGTTATCGACAGGGGTTTAGAGGCTACACCTTC. Translation gives CASSYRQGFRGYTF.